What follows describes a single TCR beta chain. Antigen unknown. TCR beta CDR3 regions were amplified from RNA. Primed by the HTBI set, a first-round RT-PCR was run on the TCR CDR3. TCRdb itself ran the multiplex PCR reads through MiXCR, one entry per CDR3 protein. Among a few hundred thousand distinct CDR3 sequences listed, approximately 15% were seen once. No progression to ophthalmopathy during 18 months of follow-up defined stable disease. The data were taken from a study of T cells in Graves' hyperthyroidism and ophthalmopathy. Points from the study as a whole: Most expanded thyroid clonotypes above 0.001 also appeared in blood. The model foresaw ophthalmopathy a median roughly 6 months prior to onset.

Per the germline V gene, CDR1 is MNHNS and CDR2 is SASEGT. V lost 5 bases and J 0 bases, leaving 16 bases between the germline ends. The CDR3 is made up of 17 amino acids. The chain is built from TRBV6-1 and TRBJ1-4; D not resolved. Sequencing was done on a sample of blood. The TCR originated in a woman in her 30s with Graves' hyperthyroidism. The CDR3 DNA reads TGTGCCAGCAGTCCTCAAGCCCGAGTTGCAACTAATGAAAAACTGTTTTTT. It is translated as CASSPQARVATNEKLFF.